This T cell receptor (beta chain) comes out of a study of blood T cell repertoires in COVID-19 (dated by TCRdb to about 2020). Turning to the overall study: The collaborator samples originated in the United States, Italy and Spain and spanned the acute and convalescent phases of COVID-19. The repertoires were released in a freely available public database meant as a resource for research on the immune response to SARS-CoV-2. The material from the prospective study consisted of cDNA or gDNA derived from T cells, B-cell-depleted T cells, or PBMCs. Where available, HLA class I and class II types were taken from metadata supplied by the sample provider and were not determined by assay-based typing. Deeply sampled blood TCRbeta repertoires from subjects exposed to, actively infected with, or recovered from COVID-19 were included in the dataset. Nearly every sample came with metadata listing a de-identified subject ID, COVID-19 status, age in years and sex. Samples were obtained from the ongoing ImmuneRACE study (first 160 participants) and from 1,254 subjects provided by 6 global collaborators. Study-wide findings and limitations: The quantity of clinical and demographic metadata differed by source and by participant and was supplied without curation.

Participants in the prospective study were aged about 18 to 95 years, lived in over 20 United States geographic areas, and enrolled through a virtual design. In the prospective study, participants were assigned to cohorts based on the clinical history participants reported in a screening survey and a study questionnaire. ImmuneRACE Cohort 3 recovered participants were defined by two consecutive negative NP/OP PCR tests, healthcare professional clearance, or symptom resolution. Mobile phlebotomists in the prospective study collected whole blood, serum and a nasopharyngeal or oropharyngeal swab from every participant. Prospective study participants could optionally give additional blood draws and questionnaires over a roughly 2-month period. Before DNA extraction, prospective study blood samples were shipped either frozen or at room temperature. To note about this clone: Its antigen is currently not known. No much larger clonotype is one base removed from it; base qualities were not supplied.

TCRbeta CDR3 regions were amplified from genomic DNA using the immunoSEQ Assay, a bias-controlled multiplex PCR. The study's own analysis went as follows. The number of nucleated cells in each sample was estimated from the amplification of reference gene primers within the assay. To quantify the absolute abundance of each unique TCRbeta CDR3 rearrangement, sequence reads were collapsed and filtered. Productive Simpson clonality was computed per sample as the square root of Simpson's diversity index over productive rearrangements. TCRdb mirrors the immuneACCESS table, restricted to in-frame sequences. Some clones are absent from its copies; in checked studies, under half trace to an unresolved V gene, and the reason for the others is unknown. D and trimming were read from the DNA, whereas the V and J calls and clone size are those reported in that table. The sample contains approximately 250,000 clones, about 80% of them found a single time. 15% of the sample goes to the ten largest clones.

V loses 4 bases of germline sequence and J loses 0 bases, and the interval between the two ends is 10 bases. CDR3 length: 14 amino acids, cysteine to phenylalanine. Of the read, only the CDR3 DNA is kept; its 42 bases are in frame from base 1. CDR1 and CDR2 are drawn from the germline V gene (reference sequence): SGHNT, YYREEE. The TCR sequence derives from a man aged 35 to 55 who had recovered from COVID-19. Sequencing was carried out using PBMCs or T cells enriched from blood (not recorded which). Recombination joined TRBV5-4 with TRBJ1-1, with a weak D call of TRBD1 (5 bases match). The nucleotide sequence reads TGTGCCAGCAGCCTGGACATAATGAACACTGAAGCTTTCTTT. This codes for CASSLDIMNTEAFF.